What follows are 19 T cell receptor beta chains derived from one specimen sequenced in a study of identical twins. TCRdb reanalysed the 5' RACE reads using MiXCR and keeps one entry per CDR3 protein. Of about 340,000 distinct CDR3 sequences listed, roughly 9% were seen once; the top ten hold 7.5% to 9.5%. The sequenced sample was naive T cells sorted from blood. The receptors originated from a woman in her fifties or sixties in good health.

The table lists this clonotype with many counts. V gene TRBV7-9 combines with J gene TRBJ1-6; D call uncertain. Germline CDR1 and CDR2: SEHNR and FQNEAQ (reference sequence). The CDR3 covers 13 residues. The V and J ends lost 4 bases and 6 bases respectively, with 7 bases between them. This CDR3 reads CASSSWGNSPLHF. CDR3 coding DNA: TGTGCCAGCAGCTCTTGGGGTAATTCACCCCTCCACTTT.

The chain recombines TRBV10-3 with TRBJ2-2; D remains ambiguous. Germline lookup yields CDR1 ENHRY and CDR2 SYGVKD. V was pared by 6 bases and J by 6 bases, with 5 bases between. The CDR3 has 11 residues. DNA for the CDR3: TGTGCCATCAGAGAGGCCGGGGAGCTGTTTTTT. Translated, it gives CAIREAGELFF.

The V gene is TRBV6-5, the J gene TRBJ1-2; D uncertain. The germline V gene has CDR1 MNHEY and CDR2 SVGAGI. This CDR3 contains 16 residues. V was clipped by 5 bases and J by 0 bases, with 16 bases between them. The CDR3 DNA follows: TGTGCCAGCAGTCCGGGTTTGGGTTTTGCTAACTATGGCTACACCTTC. Protein product: CASSPGLGFANYGYTF.

The sample holds a few counts of this clonotype. The gene calls are TRBV21-1 and TRBJ2-7; TRBD2 reflects the table's D call only, with no check against the DNA. TRBV21-1 is tagged as a pseudogene. This CDR3 has 20 residues. CDR3 DNA: TGTGCCAGCAGCAAAGTCGGGGAGGCGAAAGGTTATCCTACGTTTTACGAGCAGTACGTC. This codes for CASSKVGEAKGYPTFYEQYV.

This clonotype was seen ten or more times. The V gene is TRBV20-1, the J gene TRBJ2-2, with 7 bases lining up with TRBD2. CDR1 DFQATT and CDR2 SNEGSKA come from the germline V gene (reference sequence). This CDR3 comprises 15 residues. V lost 2 bases and J lost 7; bases outside the gene matches: 10. CDR3 coding DNA: TGCAGTGCTAGATTTGGCGGGAGTTCCGGCGGGGAGCTGTTTTTT. Translated, it gives CSARFGGSSGGELFF.

Comment on this clonotype: With a much larger clone just one base away, this may be a read error. The chain links TRBV3-1 to TRBJ2-1, with 7 positions matching TRBD2. The ends lost 3 bases at V and 7 bases at J; junction bases unmatched: 12. Germline V lookup: CDR1 LGHDT, CDR2 YNNKEL (reference sequence). The CDR3 covers 16 residues. CDR3 sequence (DNA): TGTGCCAGCAGCCACAATGGGGAGGGGTGTCGGAATGAGCAGTTCTTC. This translates into CASSHNGEGCRNEQFF.

This clonotype was found many times. The rearrangement joins TRBV12-3 or TRBV12-4 to TRBJ2-1, with D unresolved. V lost 6 bases to trimming and J lost 3 bases, with 15 bases between them. The CDR3 runs to 15 residues. The CDR3 DNA is TGTGCCAGCAGGGGTCTACCGCCGAACTACAATGAGCAGTTCTTC. Residues: CASRGLPPNYNEQFF.

This clonotype was seen more than once but under ten times. DNA of the CDR3: TGTGCCAGCAGCCAGACTAGCGGTTTTTACAATGAGCAGTTCTTC. This gives the protein CASSQTSGFYNEQFF. The gene calls are TRBV7-3 and TRBJ2-1; 9 positions match TRBD2. This CDR3 has 15 amino acids. Trimming at V came to 5 bases and at J to 4 bases, leaving 6 bases not matched to a gene. CDR1 and CDR2 (germline): SGHTA, FQGTGA.

The chain combines TRBV5-1 with TRBJ2-4, with D uncertain. Per the germline V gene, CDR1 is SGHRS and CDR2 is YFSETQ. The CDR3 consists of 14 residues. Trimming took off 4 bases at V and 7 bases at J, with 15 bases between the two ends. The CDR3 coding sequence is TGCGCCAGCAGCAGACCGGACGAGGCGAACATTCAGTACTTC. Protein product: CASSRPDEANIQYF.

V gene TRBV12-3 or TRBV12-4 combines with J gene TRBJ2-7; D uncertain. The ends were cut back, 6 bases at V and 3 bases at J, with 9 bases in the middle. This CDR3 is built from 12 residues. CDR3 DNA sequence: TGTGCCAGCAGCGAGGTCCTCTACGAGCAGTACTTC. Translated: CASSEVLYEQYF.

The chain recombines TRBV11-2 with TRBJ2-1, with 14 bases matching TRBD2. The CDR3 loop spans 18 amino acids. The V gene end was trimmed by 4 bases and the J gene end by 6 bases; junction bases not matched to a gene: 11. Germline V gene data show CDR1 as SGHAT and CDR2 as FQNNGV. CDR3: CASSSPKGTSGSSNEQFF. The CDR3 bases are TGTGCCAGCAGCTCCCCCAAGGGGACTAGCGGGAGCAGCAATGAGCAGTTCTTC.

This clonotype was seen repeatedly, ten times or more. CDR3 in amino acids: CASKNGGSSYNEQFF. For the CDR3, the DNA is TGTGCCAGCAAAAATGGGGGGAGCTCCTACAATGAGCAGTTCTTC. The V gene is TRBV12-3 or TRBV12-4, the J gene TRBJ2-1, with D possibly TRBD2 on 6 matching bases. The V end lost 7 bases, the J end lost 0 bases, and 13 bases lay between the germline ends. This CDR3 has 15 amino acids.

This clonotype was found a few times. The rearrangement links TRBV21-1 to TRBJ2-7; TRBD2 reflects the table's D call only, with no check against the DNA. TRBV21-1 counts as a pseudogene. CDR3 length equals 11 residues. This chain's CDR3 is CASSSLLVPDV. Here the CDR3 DNA reads TGTGCCAGCAGCAGCCTACTAGTTCCCGACGTC.

This clonotype was counted ten times or more. V and J are TRBV27 and TRBJ2-1, with TRBD2 identical over 11 bases. With 5 bases clipped from V and 3 bases from J, the junction kept 3 bases outside the gene matches. The germline gives CDR1 MNHEY, CDR2 SMNVEV (reference sequence). This CDR3 is built from 15 residues. CDR3 loop: CASSPLAGDYNEQFF. The DNA for the CDR3 is TGTGCCAGCAGTCCACTAGCGGGAGACTACAATGAGCAGTTCTTC.

The chain has TRBV20-1 and TRBJ1-6; no reliable D call. Germline CDR1 and CDR2: DFQATT and SNEGSKA (reference sequence). There are 13 residues in the CDR3. V lost 6 bases and J 7 bases, leaving 13 bases between the germline ends. The CDR3 DNA is TGCAGTGCCATGCTGGACTTAAATTCACCCCTCCACTTT. This sequence encodes CSAMLDLNSPLHF.

The chain carries TRBV20-1 and TRBJ2-5; D is unclear. The CDR3 contains 14 residues. V gave up 3 bases and J gave up 2 bases, with 13 bases separating them. Germline assignment: CDR1 DFQATT and CDR2 SNEGSKA (reference sequence). The CDR3: CSARGLPPQETQYF. In DNA form, the CDR3 reads TGCAGTGCTAGGGGTTTGCCTCCACAAGAGACCCAGTACTTC.

In its sample, this clonotype was seen a few times. The V and J genes are TRBV5-1 and TRBJ2-3; 7 nucleotides match TRBD1. Germline V lookup: CDR1 SGHRS, CDR2 YFSETQ. The CDR3 is 14 amino acids. V dropped 4 bases and J dropped 0; count of bases not matched to a gene: 2. Written as DNA, the CDR3 is TGCGCCAGCAGCGGACAGGCTAGCACAGATACGCAGTATTTT. Translated, it gives CASSGQASTDTQYF.

This clonotype occurred many times. This sequence joins TRBV12-3 or TRBV12-4 and TRBJ2-3; a weak D match, TRBD2 (5 bases). The CDR3 length is 14 residues. V lost 6 bases to trimming and J lost 7 bases, with 17 bases between them. The CDR3 DNA follows: TGTGCCAGCAGCCCGGAGGCGATTCTTCATACGCAGTATTTT. This encodes CASSPEAILHTQYF.

Ten or more counts support this clonotype. The rearrangement uses TRBV29-1 and TRBJ2-2; no clear D. The CDR3 has 11 amino acids. Trimming removed 3 bases at V and 4 bases at J, with 3 bases between. Germline V CDR1 and CDR2: SQVTM, ANQGSEA. The CDR3 is CSVEGTGELFF. In DNA form, the CDR3 reads TGCAGCGTTGAGGGCACCGGGGAGCTGTTTTTT.